This TCR beta chain was captured by sequencing in a study of cytomegalovirus exposure and HLA in healthy donors. The PCR was carried out with 60 Vbeta primers and 13 Jbeta primers. The repertoire was sequenced with immunoSEQ multiplex PCR; TCRdb's copy has only in-frame clones and lacks some. The sample contains over 150,000 clones, roughly 80% of which appear only once. Germline V lookup: CDR1 LGHNA, CDR2 YSLEER. This CDR3 is 16 amino acids long. V was pared by 1 base and J by 2 bases, with 4 bases of the junction left unmatched. The rearrangement links TRBV4-3 to TRBJ1-5; TRBD1 matches 8 bases. The sequence came from a man younger than 30 in good health and CMV-seronegative. Sequencing was performed on PBMCs. The CDR3 region is CASSQVQGDGNQPQHF. CDR3 nucleotides: TGCGCCAGCAGCCAAGTACAGGGGGATGGCAATCAGCCCCAGCATTTT.